Described below is a single T cell receptor beta chain sequence and its context. This sample is drawn from a study of blood T cell repertoires in COVID-19. Study as a whole: From T cells, B-cell-depleted T cells, or PBMCs came the material, which was cDNA or gDNA.

Original processing notes: Counts of nucleated cells, estimated from reference gene primer amplification, were obtained. Assay used: immunoSEQ multiplex PCR; TCRdb lists only in-frame clones, some missing. V and J calls and clone size come straight from that table; D and trimming were deduced from the DNA. The sample holds about 230,000 clones, nearly 90% seen once. The ends were cut back, 0 bases at V and 5 bases at J, with 19 bases in the middle. Per germline, CDR1 MNHEY and CDR2 SVGEGT. This CDR3 comprises 18 residues. V is TRBV6-2 or TRBV6-3 and J is TRBJ2-2, with D possibly being TRBD1 (5 bases). The TCR originated in a man under 40 who had recovered from COVID-19. The sequencing input was PBMCs or T cells enriched from blood (not recorded which). The CDR3 sequence: CASSYSTAQKVVTGELFF. Here the CDR3 DNA reads TGTGCCAGCAGTTACTCGACAGCCCAAAAGGTGGTGACCGGGGAGCTGTTTTTT.